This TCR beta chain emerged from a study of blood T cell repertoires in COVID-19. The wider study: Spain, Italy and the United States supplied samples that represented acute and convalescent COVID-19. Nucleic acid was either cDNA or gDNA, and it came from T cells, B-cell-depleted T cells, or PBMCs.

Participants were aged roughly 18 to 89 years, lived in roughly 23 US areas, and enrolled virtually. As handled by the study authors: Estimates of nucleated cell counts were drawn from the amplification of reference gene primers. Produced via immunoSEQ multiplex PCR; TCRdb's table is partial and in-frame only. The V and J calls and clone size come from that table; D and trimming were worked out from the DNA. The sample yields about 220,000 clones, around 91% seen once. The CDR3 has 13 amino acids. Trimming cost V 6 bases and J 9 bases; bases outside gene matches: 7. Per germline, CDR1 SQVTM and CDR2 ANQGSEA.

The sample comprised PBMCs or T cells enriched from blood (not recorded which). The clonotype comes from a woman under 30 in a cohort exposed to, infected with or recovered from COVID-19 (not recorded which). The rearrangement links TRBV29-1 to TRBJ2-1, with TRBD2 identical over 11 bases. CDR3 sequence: CSVDSGGAFEQFF. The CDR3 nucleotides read TGCAGCGTGGATAGCGGGGGGGCCTTTGAGCAGTTCTTC.